Detailed here is one T cell receptor beta chain. This specimen comes from a study of blood T cell repertoires in COVID-19. Study background: From T cells, B-cell-depleted T cells, or PBMCs came the material, which was cDNA or gDNA.

The V end lost 1 base, the J end lost 5 bases, and 14 bases lay between the germline ends. Germline loops: CDR1 MGHRA, CDR2 YSYEKL. This CDR3 region has 15 residues. Original processing methods: Quantification of nucleated cells was approximated via reference gene primer amplification. Sequenced by immunoSEQ multiplex PCR; TCRdb stores in-frame clones only, minus some. V and J calls and clone size come straight from that table; D and trimming were deduced from the DNA. The data show approximately 100,000 clones, about three quarters seen once. The material sequenced was peripheral blood. The chain links TRBV4-1 to TRBJ1-2, with D perhaps matching TRBD1 (5 bases). This sequence was found in a man older than 75 with acute or convalescent COVID-19. CDR3 coding DNA: TGCGCCAGCAGCCAAGGTTCAGGGTCAGGGTATGGCTACACCTTC. Protein sequence: CASSQGSGSGYGYTF.